These 9 T cell receptor beta chains were all obtained from the same sample, sequenced in a study of blood T cells in healthy people across ages. Combining a sample-barcoded 5' primer with a J-beta primer mix, a second PCR ran for roughly 7 to 12 cycles. TCRdb used MiXCR to reprocess the 5' RACE reads, holding one entry per CDR3 protein. The table lists around 1.7 million distinct CDR3 sequences, 28% of them singletons. The sequencing sample was made of blood. Every receptor here comes from a woman younger than 45 in good health.

This chain's CDR3 is CASSVRQGVDGYTF. The DNA of the CDR3 is TGTGCCAGCAGCGTTAGACAGGGGGTCGATGGCTACACCTTC. This rearrangement joins TRBV9 to TRBJ1-2; 9 bases are shared with TRBD1. In germline, CDR1 is SGDLS, CDR2 YYNGEE. This CDR3 has 14 residues. Trimming removed 2 bases from V and 6 bases from J; junction bases left unmatched: 5.

In this sample, this clonotype turned up once. Being one base from a much bigger clone, this may be a read error. V usage is TRBV20-1 and J usage is TRBJ1-1; D unresolved. Germline V gene lookup returns CDR1 DFQATT and CDR2 SNEGSKA (reference sequence). The CDR3 totals 12 residues. The V end lost 3 bases, the J end lost 1 base, and 6 bases lay between the germline ends. DNA for the CDR3: TGCAGTGCTAGTTGGGGGAACACTGAAGCTTTCTTT. Translating gives CSASWGNTEAFF.

This clonotype was seen only a few times. The gene calls are TRBV6-2 or TRBV6-3 and TRBJ1-2, with D perhaps TRBD1 (5 bases). The length of the CDR3 is 15 residues. V lost 6 bases to trimming and J lost 5 bases, with 19 bases between them. Looked up from germline, CDR1 is MNHEY and CDR2 is SVGEGT. CDR3 amino acids: CASSFSTGALYGYTF. Here the CDR3 DNA reads TGTGCCAGCAGCTTTTCGACCGGGGCCCTTTATGGCTACACCTTC.

The chain links TRBV5-6 to TRBJ1-2; D may be TRBD1 (6 bases). CDR3 length equals 15 residues. Germline lookup yields CDR1 SGHDT and CDR2 YYEEEE. Trimming took 2 bases from V and 6 from J, leaving 17 bases between them. The CDR3 sequence is CASSFRGGAGHGYTF. CDR3 DNA: TGTGCCAGCAGCTTCCGGGGGGGCGCGGGTCATGGCTACACCTTC. The variable domain in full, with the rest retrieved from reference TRBV5-6 and TRBJ1-2, is DAGVTQSPTHLIKTRGQQVTLRCSPKSGHDTVSWYQQALGQGPQFIFQYYEEEERQRGNFPDRFSGHQFPNYSSELNVNALLLGDSALYLCASSFRGGAGHGYTFGSGTRLTVV.

This clonotype was detected only a few times. The rearrangement joins TRBV28 to TRBJ2-1; a weak D match, TRBD2 (5 bases). The V gene's germline CDR1 is MDHEN and CDR2 SYDVKM. Trimming left V 6 bases short and J 4 bases short, with 16 bases between. CDR3 length: 15 amino acids. The CDR3 loop reads CASRGNGIYYNEQFF. The CDR3 DNA is TGTGCCAGCAGGGGGAACGGGATTTATTACAATGAGCAGTTCTTC.

The chain employs TRBV6-6 and TRBJ2-5, with D tentatively TRBD1 (7 bases). This CDR3 contains 16 residues. The V and J ends lost 6 bases and 5 bases respectively, with 22 bases between them. CDR1 MNHNY and CDR2 SVGAGI come from the germline V gene (reference sequence). The CDR3 nucleotides read TGTGCCAGCAGGACCTCCGGGACTGGACAGGCGGAGACCCAGTACTTC. Its protein product is CASRTSGTGQAETQYF.

J is TRBJ1-1 and V is TRBV4-3; D possibly corresponds to TRBD1 (6 bases). Looked up from germline, CDR1 is LGHNA and CDR2 is YSLEER. The V end was cut by 3 bases, the J end by 11 bases, with 13 bases between. The length of the CDR3 is 12 residues. The CDR3 sequence is CASSHLSRGAFF. The DNA for the CDR3 is TGCGCCAGCAGCCATCTGTCCAGGGGTGCTTTCTTT.

V is TRBV3-1 and J is TRBJ2-7, with 7 bases that match TRBD2. The germline V gene encodes CDR1 LGHDT and CDR2 YNNKEL (reference sequence). This CDR3 has 17 amino acids. The V gene end was trimmed by 1 base and the J gene end by 1 base; junction bases not matched to a gene: 10. CDR3 nucleotides: TGTGCCAGCAGCCAAGGAATTGGGGCGGGGGTGTCCTACGAGCAGTACTTC. Translated: CASSQGIGAGVSYEQYF.

This clonotype was counted many times. The CDR3 spells CASSITAGTQYF. Written as DNA, the CDR3 is TGTGCCAGCAGCATAACAGCGGGAACCCAGTACTTC. This chain links TRBV7-9 with TRBJ2-5; 7 bases are shared with TRBD2. With V trimmed by 5 bases and J by 8 bases, 5 bases remained unmatched. CDR3 length: 12 residues. Germline values: CDR1 SEHNR, CDR2 FQNEAQ (reference sequence).